This TCR beta chain was sequenced during a study of blood T cell repertoires in COVID-19. Study-wide context: The analysed material was cDNA or gDNA that came from T cells, B-cell-depleted T cells, or PBMCs.

CDR1 is MGHDK, CDR2 SYGVNS, per germline. The CDR3 has 15 amino acids. The V end was cut by 9 bases, the J end by 4 bases, with 21 bases between. As processed by the authors: The assay estimated nucleated cells by amplifying reference gene primers. Using immunoSEQ multiplex PCR, the repertoire was profiled, and TCRdb retains in-frame clones only, with some absent. D and trimming were read from the DNA, whereas the V and J calls and clone size are those reported in that table. Here the sample spans around 120,000 clones, more than 90% being singletons. The sample consisted of peripheral blood. V gene TRBV25-1 combines with J gene TRBJ1-1; no clear D gene. The receptor's source is a man in his fifties or sixties with COVID-19, enrolled during active disease. The CDR3: CARKRRLNLGTEAFF. The CDR3 DNA sequence: TGTGCCAGGAAACGGAGACTAAACTTGGGCACTGAAGCTTTCTTT. Supplemented by reference TRBV25-1 and TRBJ1-1, the full variable domain reads EADIYQTPRYLVIGTGKKITLECSQTMGHDKMYWYQQDPGMELHLIHYSYGVNSTEKGDLSSESTVSRIRTEHFPLTLESARPSHTSQYLCARKRRLNLGTEAFFGQGTRLTVV.